This paragraph reports one TCR beta chain. Its antigen is not identified. The entry originates in a study of CD8+ T cells in alopecia areata. Overall study: It was oral tofacitinib, at 5 to 10 mg twice daily, that treated patients received. Whole-study results and caveats: Scalp sequencing captures resident alphabeta T cells of normal skin too. Normal scalp showed lower clonality than lesional scalp, especially alopecia totalis/universalis.

Peripheral blood samples and lesional scalp punch biopsies were obtained from alopecia areata patients. Reverse transcribed after extraction, RNA yielded cDNA as the sequencing template. Measured with immunoSEQ multiplex PCR; TCRdb has only the in-frame clones, and not every one. The data hold 90,000 to 100,000 clones, with less than 50% observed a single time. V lost 5 bases to trimming and J lost 5 bases; unmatched junction nucleotides: 9. Per germline, CDR1 SGHRS and CDR2 YFSETQ. The CDR3 is 14 residues long. Sequencing was performed on CD4+ T cells sorted from blood. This rearrangement joins TRBV5-1 to TRBJ2-5, with TRBD1 identical over 7 bases. This receptor was obtained from a human donor with alopecia areata. The CDR3 region is CASRPTGVLETQYF. The DNA for the CDR3 is TGCGCCAGCAGGCCTACAGGGGTTCTGGAGACCCAGTACTTC.